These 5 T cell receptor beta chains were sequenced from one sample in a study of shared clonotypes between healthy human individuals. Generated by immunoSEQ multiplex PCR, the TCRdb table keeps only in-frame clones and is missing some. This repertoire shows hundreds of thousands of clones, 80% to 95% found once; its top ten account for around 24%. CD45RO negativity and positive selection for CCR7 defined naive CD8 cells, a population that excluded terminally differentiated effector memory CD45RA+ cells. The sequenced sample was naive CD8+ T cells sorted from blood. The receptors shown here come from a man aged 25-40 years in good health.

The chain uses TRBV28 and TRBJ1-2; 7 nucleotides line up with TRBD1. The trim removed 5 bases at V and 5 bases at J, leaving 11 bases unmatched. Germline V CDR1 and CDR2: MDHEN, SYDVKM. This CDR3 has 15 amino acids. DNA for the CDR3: TGTGCCAGCAGTGACGGTTACAGGGGAAGGTATGGCTACACCTTC. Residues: CASSDGYRGRYGYTF.

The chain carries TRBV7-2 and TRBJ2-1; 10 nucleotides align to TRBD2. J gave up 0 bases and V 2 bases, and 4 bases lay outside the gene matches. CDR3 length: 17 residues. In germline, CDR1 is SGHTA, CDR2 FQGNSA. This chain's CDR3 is CASSLRLAGPSYNEQFF. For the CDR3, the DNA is TGTGCCAGCAGCTTACGACTAGCGGGTCCCTCCTACAATGAGCAGTTCTTC.

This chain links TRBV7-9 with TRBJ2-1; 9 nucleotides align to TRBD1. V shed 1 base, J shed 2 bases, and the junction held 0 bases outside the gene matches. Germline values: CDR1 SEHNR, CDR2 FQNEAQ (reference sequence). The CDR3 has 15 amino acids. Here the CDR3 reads CASSLGQGAYNEQFF. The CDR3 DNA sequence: TGTGCCAGCAGCTTAGGACAGGGGGCCTACAATGAGCAGTTCTTC.

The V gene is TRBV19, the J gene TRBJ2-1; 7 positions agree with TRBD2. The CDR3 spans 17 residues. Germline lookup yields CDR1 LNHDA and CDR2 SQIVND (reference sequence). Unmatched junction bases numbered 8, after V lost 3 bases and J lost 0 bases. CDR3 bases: TGTGCCAGTAGTATCCGGGGAGCTAGCGGCTCCTACAATGAGCAGTTCTTC. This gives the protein CASSIRGASGSYNEQFF.

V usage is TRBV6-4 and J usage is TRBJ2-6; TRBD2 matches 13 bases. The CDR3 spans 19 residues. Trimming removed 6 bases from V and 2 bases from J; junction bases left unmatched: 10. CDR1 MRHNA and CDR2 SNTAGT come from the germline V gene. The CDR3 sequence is CASRTGTSGDPTGANVLTF. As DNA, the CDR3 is TGTGCCAGCAGGACCGGGACTAGCGGGGATCCTACTGGGGCCAACGTCCTGACTTTC.